This T cell receptor beta chain was identified during a study of cytomegalovirus exposure and HLA in healthy donors. Donors likely had unrecorded immune exposures despite being nominally healthy when sampled. V was trimmed by 5 bases and J by 8 bases, leaving 13 bases between them. CDR1 is LNHDA and CDR2 is SQIVND in the germline V gene (reference sequence). This CDR3 spans 13 amino acids. Vbeta (60) and Jbeta (13) primers were used in the PCR. Profiled with immunoSEQ multiplex PCR; TCRdb holds only in-frame clones, not every one. The sample holds about 150,000 clones, approximately 72% seen once. The clonotype originates from a man younger than 30 in good health and CMV-seronegative. Sequenced: PBMCs. This chain uses TRBV19 with TRBJ2-1; D not certain. The CDR3 region has the DNA TGTGCCAGTAGTGTTAACGGGTGGGATGAGCAGTTCTTC. This translates into CASSVNGWDEQFF.